This T cell receptor (beta chain) was observed in a study of radiotherapy plus CTLA-4 blockade in lung cancer. The table lists this clone with a few counts. Assay used: immunoSEQ multiplex PCR; TCRdb lists only in-frame clones, some missing. The data show approximately 50,000 clones, with approximately 82% seen just once and roughly 6.7% held by the top ten. CTLA-4 blockade using ipilimumab, together with focal radiation, was received by patients with chemo-refractory metastatic non-small-cell lung cancer. Looked up from germline, CDR1 is WNHNN and CDR2 is SYGVQD (reference sequence). V was cut by 10 bases and J by 6 bases, with 19 bases left in between. The CDR3 loop spans 13 amino acids.

The clonotype comes from a human donor with non-small cell lung cancer whose response to radiotherapy plus ipilimumab could not be evaluated. This chain uses TRBV10-1 with TRBJ2-7, with D possibly matching TRBD2 (6 bases). The source material was peripheral blood, sampled from a patient treated with radiotherapy plus ipilimumab. This CDR3 reads CATGDFTLTEQYF. CDR3 bases: TGCGCCACGGGGGACTTCACCCTTACCGAGCAGTACTTC.